This T cell receptor beta chain was sequenced in a study of shared clonotypes between healthy human individuals. Study-level findings and limits: Only blood was sampled, and tissue TCR repertoires likely differ from blood ones.

The germline V gene encodes CDR1 ENHRY and CDR2 SYGVKD. The CDR3 covers 14 residues. Clones were read by immunoSEQ multiplex PCR, and TCRdb kept only the in-frame ones, dropping some. This sample has around 500,000 clones; about 84% occur once, and the top ten carry 9.5% to 15%. Note on this clone: Its antigen is currently unknown. A far more abundant clone sits one base away, making this likely a read error. Other nucleotide sequences from this sample produce the same CDR3.

The gene calls are TRBV10-3 and TRBJ2-1; TRBD1 aligns across 9 bases. The source material was PBMCs. The TCR originated in a middle-aged woman in good health. Some clones in this sample may be carry-over from other donors' samples. The CDR3 loop reads CAIRGQGEYNEQFF. In DNA form, the CDR3 reads TGTGCCATCAGGGGACAGGGTGAATACAATGAACAGTTCTTC.